These T cell receptor beta chains were read from a single sample in a study of T cell responses to AZD1222 COVID-19 vaccine. Clones were sequenced by immunoSEQ multiplex PCR, and TCRdb holds only the in-frame ones, with some missing. The sample holds some 110,000 clones; almost 95% are singletons and the top ten take 1.5% to 2%. The material sequenced was peripheral blood, taken on day 0 of AZD1222 vaccination. The receptors shown here come from an adult in good health. CDR3s include the opening cysteine and the closing phenylalanine or tryptophan.

J gene	CDR3 length	V gene	CDR3 protein
TRBJ2-2	17	TRBV2	CASSARTAAANTGELFF
TRBJ1-1	14	TRBV7-2	CASSFQGLIGEAFF
TRBJ1-2	13	TRBV11-3	CASRRGQTEGYTF
TRBJ1-1	14	TRBV7-2	CASSLDRRNTEAFF
TRBJ1-1	15	TRBV19	CASRARVFLGTEAFF
TRBJ1-1	16	TRBV11-2	CASSFHRGRTHIGAFF
TRBJ1-3	15	TRBV6-5	CASSPRQGTGNTIYF
TRBJ2-3	13	TRBV10-1	CASSTDSTDTQYF
TRBJ1-5	18	TRBV15	CATSRDGGTGGRDQPQHF
TRBJ1-4	17	TRBV6-1	CASSEAIVGQANEKLFF
TRBJ2-1	15	TRBV6-2/TRBV6-3	CASSYGGTGINEQFF
TRBJ1-1	13	TRBV10-3	CAIRDRQNTEAFF
TRBJ1-1	16	TRBV11-2	CASSSEQGRENTEAFF
TRBJ2-3	14	TRBV7-2	CASSPGPSTDTQYF
TRBJ2-1	17	TRBV4-2	CASSHSLEGSGGNEQFF
TRBJ2-5	18	TRBV14	CASSQDRGQDFFRETQYF